The 27 T cell receptor beta chains listed next were all sequenced from one sample in a study of cytomegalovirus exposure and HLA in healthy donors. Clones were sequenced by immunoSEQ multiplex PCR, and TCRdb holds only the in-frame ones, with some missing. The sample carries over 150,000 clones, under 95% recorded once. Material for sequencing was PBMCs. These receptors originate from a woman in her late teens or twenties in good health and CMV-seropositive.

The chain has TRBV2 and TRBJ2-4; 9 positions match TRBD1. After removal of 10 bases from V and 5 bases from J, the junction contained 3 bases not matched to a gene. The germline V gene has CDR1 SNHLY and CDR2 FYNNEI. The CDR3 runs 12 residues. The CDR3 nucleotides read TGTGCCACCGGGACAGGGCAAAACATTCAGTACTTC. This gives the protein CATGTGQNIQYF. Full variable domain (remainder filled in from reference TRBV2 and TRBJ2-4): EPEVTQTPSHQVTQMGQEVILRCVPISNHLYFYWYRQILGQKVEFLVSFYNNEISEKSEIFDDQFSVERPDGSNFTLKIRSTKLEDSAMYFCATGTGQNIQYFGAGTRLSVL.

The chain combines TRBV7-5 with TRBJ2-6; TRBD1 is taken as the D call from the table, unchecked against the DNA. TRBV7-5 is deemed a pseudogene. This CDR3 is built from 16 residues. The CDR3 DNA reads as TGTGCCAGAAGCCTTAATACAGGGTCAGGGGCCAACGTCCTGACTTTC. This encodes CARSLNTGSGANVLTF.

The CDR3 loop is CASSLVPGFGGELFF. CDR3 coding DNA: TGTGCCAGCAGTTTAGTCCCCGGGTTTGGCGGGGAGCTGTTTTTT. The genes are TRBV27 and TRBJ2-2, with D unresolved. Germline assignment: CDR1 MNHEY and CDR2 SMNVEV (reference sequence). This CDR3 comprises 15 residues. The V end was cut by 2 bases, the J end by 7 bases, with 14 bases between.

V is TRBV19 and J is TRBJ1-1; 7 bases line up with TRBD1. CDR3 length equals 16 residues. Looked up from germline, CDR1 is LNHDA and CDR2 is SQIVND (reference sequence). After removal of 4 bases from V and 0 bases from J, the junction contained 8 bases not matched to a gene. The CDR3 DNA reads TGTGCCAGTAGTACATACAGGGGCGGGATGAACACTGAAGCTTTCTTT. It is translated as CASSTYRGGMNTEAFF.

The chain's CDR3 is CASSELWAGGQETQYF. In DNA form, the CDR3 reads TGTGCCAGCAGTGAATTGTGGGCGGGAGGGCAAGAGACCCAGTACTTC. This chain links TRBV6-1 with TRBJ2-5; 9 bases are a match to TRBD2. Trimming at V came to 2 bases and at J to 2 bases, leaving 6 bases not matched to a gene. CDR1 and CDR2 (germline): MNHNS, SASEGT. The CDR3 has 16 amino acids.

This chain joins TRBV4-1 and TRBJ1-1; D gene uncertain. CDR3 length: 13 amino acids. With 1 base removed from V and 2 bases from J, the gap between germline ends came to 5 bases. Germline V gives CDR1 MGHRA, CDR2 YSYEKL. The CDR3 coding sequence is TGCGCCAGCAGCCAAGGACAAAACACTGAAGCTTTCTTT. Translating it yields CASSQGQNTEAFF.

The V and J genes are TRBV5-6 and TRBJ1-1; D is uncertain. The CDR3 is 12 amino acids. Trimming cost V 6 bases and J 5 bases, with 11 bases left between them. Germline CDR1 reads SGHDT; CDR2 reads YYEEEE. In DNA, the CDR3 is TGTGCCAGCACCCTTGGAGGAACTGAAGCTTTCTTT. It specifies CASTLGGTEAFF.

Written as DNA, the CDR3 is TGTGCCAGTAGTATAAGGGCTCTAGAAGGGACTTTCTACGAGCAGTACTTC. Protein: CASSIRALEGTFYEQYF. The rearrangement links TRBV19 to TRBJ2-7; D is perhaps TRBD2 (6 bases). Per germline, CDR1 LNHDA and CDR2 SQIVND (reference sequence). V gave up 2 bases and J gave up 3 bases, with 20 bases separating them. CDR3 length: 17 residues.

The V and J genes are TRBV4-1 and TRBJ1-1; D is possibly TRBD1 (6 bases). Trimming took off 2 bases at V and 1 base at J, with 14 bases between the two ends. The CDR3 has 16 amino acids. The germline gives CDR1 MGHRA, CDR2 YSYEKL. Written as DNA, the CDR3 is TGCGCCAGCAGCCAATTACACAGGGCCGGGAACACTGAAGCTTTCTTT. Translated, it gives CASSQLHRAGNTEAFF.

The rearrangement joins TRBV5-1 to TRBJ2-7, with TRBD2 identical over 8 bases. Germline loops: CDR1 SGHRS, CDR2 YFSETQ. With 5 bases clipped from V and 2 bases from J, the junction kept 9 bases outside the gene matches. The CDR3 contains 15 residues. CDR3 sequence: CASRPGGGLTYEQYF. For the CDR3, the DNA is TGCGCCAGCAGACCCGGGGGGGGGCTGACCTACGAGCAGTACTTC. The variable domain in full, with the rest retrieved from reference TRBV5-1 and TRBJ2-7, is KAGVTQTPRYLIKTRGQQVTLSCSPISGHRSVSWYQQTPGQGLQFLFEYFSETQRNKGNFPGRFSGRQFSNSRSEMNVSTLELGDSALYLCASRPGGGLTYEQYFGPGTRLTVT.

This rearrangement joins TRBV29-1 to TRBJ2-1; a possible D gene is TRBD1 (6 bases). Germline loops: CDR1 SQVTM, CDR2 ANQGSEA. The length of the CDR3 is 13 residues. Trimming shortened V by 6 bases and J by 1 base, and 10 bases separated the two germline ends. This CDR3 is CSVLRGSYNEQFF. The CDR3 region has the DNA TGCAGCGTACTCAGGGGATCCTACAATGAGCAGTTCTTC.

J is TRBJ1-5 and V is TRBV5-5; D is unresolved. Trimming pared 0 bases from V and 11 bases from J, leaving 15 bases between. The CDR3 extends over 14 amino acids. Germline V gene data show CDR1 as SGHKS and CDR2 as YYEKEE (reference sequence). The chain's CDR3 is CASSLDVSQYTQHF. The DNA for the CDR3 is TGTGCCAGCAGCTTGGACGTGTCGCAGTATACCCAGCATTTT.

This chain connects TRBV19 to TRBJ1-4, with D maybe TRBD1 (5 bases). The germline gives CDR1 LNHDA, CDR2 SQIVND (reference sequence). V was trimmed by 4 bases and J by 5 bases, leaving 11 bases between them. The CDR3 has 14 amino acids. CDR3 sequence reads: CASSRGAYNEKLFF. CDR3 DNA: TGTGCCAGTAGTAGGGGCGCATACAATGAAAAACTGTTTTTT.

The V call is TRBV11-2, the J call TRBJ2-2; possible D gene TRBD2, 5 bases. Trimming shortened V by 6 bases and J by 1 base, and 12 bases separated the two germline ends. CDR1 is SGHAT, CDR2 FQNNGV, per germline. This CDR3 is built from 15 residues. The CDR3 DNA reads TGTGCCAGCAGTCCCGTGAGCGGGAACACCGGGGAGCTGTTTTTT. This sequence encodes CASSPVSGNTGELFF.

The chain combines TRBV19 with TRBJ2-7; TRBD2 is a possible D gene (5 bases). The V gene lost 5 bases and the J gene lost 5 bases, with 10 bases spanning the gap. The germline CDR1 and CDR2 sequences are LNHDA and SQIVND (reference sequence). CDR3 size: 12 residues. Written as DNA, the CDR3 is TGTGCCAGTAGTGACCCGGGGAACGAGCAGTACTTC. This encodes CASSDPGNEQYF.

This sequence joins TRBV15 and TRBJ1-1; weak D call: TRBD1 (6 bases). There are 13 residues in the CDR3. V shed 6 bases and J shed 5 bases, with 13 bases lying between them. Germline V gene data show CDR1 as LNHNV and CDR2 as YYDKDF (reference sequence). Here the CDR3 reads CATRDTRGTEAFF. The CDR3 nucleotides are TGTGCCACCAGAGACACCAGGGGAACTGAAGCTTTCTTT. Full variable domain (rest looked up from reference TRBV15 and TRBJ1-1): DAMVIQNPRYQVTQFGKPVTLSCSQTLNHNVMYWYQQKSSQAPKLLFHYYDKDFNNEADTPDNFQSRRPNTSFCFLDIRSPGLGDTAMYLCATRDTRGTEAFFGQGTRLTVV.

The V call is TRBV5-6, the J call TRBJ1-3, with D unresolved. CDR3 length: 14 residues. Germline V gene lookup returns CDR1 SGHDT and CDR2 YYEEEE. The germline V and J ends were trimmed by 2 bases and 2 bases, with 8 bases remaining between them. The CDR3 region has the DNA TGTGCCAGCAGCTTCTTGGGAGCTGGAAACACCATATATTTT. It specifies CASSFLGAGNTIYF.

The J gene is TRBJ2-7, the V gene TRBV5-6; D unclear. V dropped 3 bases and J dropped 3 bases, with 7 bases sitting between them. In germline, CDR1 is SGHDT, CDR2 YYEEEE. This CDR3 spans 12 amino acids. CDR3: CASSSTNYEQYF. CDR3 DNA: TGTGCCAGCAGCTCTACCAACTACGAGCAGTACTTC.

This clone was picked up a small number of times. The chain links TRBV6-6 to TRBJ1-1; D unresolved. The CDR3 has 12 residues. From germline, CDR1 is MNHNY and CDR2 SVGAGI (reference sequence). V lost 6 bases and J 5 bases, leaving 10 bases between the germline ends. This CDR3 is CASRTPGTEAFF. CDR3 nucleotides: TGTGCCAGCAGGACGCCGGGGACTGAAGCTTTCTTT.

J is TRBJ2-3 and V is TRBV10-2, with 9 bases fitting TRBD1. The CDR3 is 15 amino acids. The V gene's germline CDR1 is WSHSY and CDR2 SAAADI. V lost 6 bases to trimming and J lost 4 bases; unmatched junction nucleotides: 8. CDR3 in amino acids: CASRLQGARPDTQYF. The CDR3 DNA reads as TGCGCCAGCAGATTACAGGGGGCGCGTCCAGATACGCAGTATTTT.

The chain combines TRBV4-1 with TRBJ1-2; D call uncertain. The germline gives CDR1 MGHRA, CDR2 YSYEKL. The V and J ends lost 0 bases and 1 base respectively, with 12 bases between them. The CDR3 has 16 residues. The CDR3 region has the DNA TGCGCCAGCAGCCAAGACCGACGGACTGTTAACTATGGCTACACCTTC. Translated, it gives CASSQDRRTVNYGYTF.

This clone was detected only once. This chain uses TRBV7-9 with TRBJ1-2; D not resolved. Germline CDR1 SEHNR, CDR2 FQNEAQ (reference sequence). The V gene lost 2 bases and the J gene lost 4 bases, with 8 bases spanning the gap. This CDR3 comprises 13 residues. The CDR3 is CASSLLSSYGYTF. The DNA for the CDR3 is TGTGCCAGCAGCTTATTGTCCTCCTATGGCTACACCTTC.

J is TRBJ2-7 and V is TRBV7-9, with TRBD1 as a possible D gene (6 bases). CDR1 is SEHNR and CDR2 is FQNEAQ in the germline V gene (reference sequence). V was pared by 5 bases and J by 5 bases, with 19 bases between. The CDR3 sequence is 15 residues long. CDR3 DNA: TGTGCCAGCAGCATACCGACAGGCCTAGAGGACGAGCAGTACTTC. Translating gives CASSIPTGLEDEQYF.

The chain links TRBV6-6 to TRBJ1-2; 7 nucleotides align to TRBD1. The CDR3 sequence is 14 residues long. Trimming removed 6 bases from V and 0 bases from J; junction bases left unmatched: 4. The germline V gene encodes CDR1 MNHNY and CDR2 SVGAGI (reference sequence). The DNA of the CDR3 is TGTGCCAGCAGACTACAGGGGCCTAACTATGGCTACACCTTC. Translated, it gives CASRLQGPNYGYTF.

This clone was seen only a few times. This sequence joins TRBV5-1 and TRBJ2-6; D call uncertain. Trimming removed 4 bases at V and 0 bases at J, with 17 bases between. The germline gives CDR1 SGHRS, CDR2 YFSETQ. The CDR3 length is 18 residues. The CDR3 sequence is CASSQKQLPSSGANVLTF. CDR3 DNA sequence: TGCGCCAGCAGCCAGAAGCAACTACCCTCCTCTGGGGCCAACGTCCTGACTTTC.

Turning to this clone: The same CDR3 is also encoded by other DNA sequences in this sample. The chain has TRBV5-1 and TRBJ2-2; no definite D call. The CDR3 loop spans 15 amino acids. V gave up 0 bases and J gave up 1 base, with 7 bases separating them. CDR1 is SGHRS, CDR2 YFSETQ, per germline. CDR3 sequence: CASSLGHRNTGELFF. The CDR3 DNA sequence: TGCGCCAGCAGCTTGGGACATCGGAACACCGGGGAGCTGTTTTTT.

Here the CDR3 DNA reads TGTGCCAGTAGTACGGGAGTTTTTTTGGACAACAATGAGCAGTTCTTC. Translation gives CASSTGVFLDNNEQFF. The chain couples TRBV19 to TRBJ2-1; maybe TRBD2 (6 bases). Germline V gene data show CDR1 as LNHDA and CDR2 as SQIVND (reference sequence). CDR3 length: 16 residues. The V end lost 4 bases, the J end lost 5 bases, and 18 bases lay between the germline ends.